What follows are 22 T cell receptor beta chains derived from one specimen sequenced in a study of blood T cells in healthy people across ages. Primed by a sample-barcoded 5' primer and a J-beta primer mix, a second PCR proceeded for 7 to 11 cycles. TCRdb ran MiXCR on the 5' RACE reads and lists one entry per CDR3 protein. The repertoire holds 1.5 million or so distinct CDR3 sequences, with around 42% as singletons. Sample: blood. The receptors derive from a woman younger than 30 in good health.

The CDR3 nucleotides are TGTGCCAGCAGCCCCGGGGGGGGTCCGATAAACACTGAAGCTTTCTTT. Encoded protein: CASSPGGGPINTEAFF. V and J are TRBV5-6 and TRBJ1-1, with a tentative D call TRBD1 (5 bases). V was clipped by 4 bases and J by 2 bases, with 18 bases between them. CDR3 length equals 16 residues. Germline lookup yields CDR1 SGHDT and CDR2 YYEEEE.

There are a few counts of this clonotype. The chain's CDR3 is CASSPRDFADTRYF. CDR3 DNA: TGTGCCAGCAGTCCCAGGGACTTCGCCGATACGCGGTACTTC. The chain employs TRBV12-3 or TRBV12-4 and TRBJ2-4; TRBD2 is a possible D gene (6 bases). The CDR3 sequence is 14 residues long. V was cut by 5 bases and J by 15 bases, with 23 bases left in between.

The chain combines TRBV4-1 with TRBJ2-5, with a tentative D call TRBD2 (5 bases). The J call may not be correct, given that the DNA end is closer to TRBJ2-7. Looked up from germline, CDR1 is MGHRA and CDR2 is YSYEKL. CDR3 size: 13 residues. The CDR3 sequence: CASSERFFNEQYF. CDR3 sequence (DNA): TGCGCCAGCTCGGAGCGGTTTTTTAACGAGCAGTACTTC.

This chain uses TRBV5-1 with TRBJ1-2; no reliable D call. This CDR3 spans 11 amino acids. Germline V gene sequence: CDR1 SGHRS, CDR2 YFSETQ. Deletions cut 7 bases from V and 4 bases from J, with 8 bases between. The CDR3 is CASGEIYGYTF. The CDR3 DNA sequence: TGCGCCAGCGGGGAGATCTATGGCTACACCTTC.

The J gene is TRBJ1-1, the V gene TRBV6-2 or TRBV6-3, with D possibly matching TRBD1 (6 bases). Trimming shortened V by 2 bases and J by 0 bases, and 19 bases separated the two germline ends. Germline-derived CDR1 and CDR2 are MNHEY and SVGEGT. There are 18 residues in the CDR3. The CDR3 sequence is CASSYVIGAGVMNTEAFF. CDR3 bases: TGTGCCAGCAGTTACGTAATCGGGGCAGGGGTCATGAACACTGAAGCTTTCTTT.

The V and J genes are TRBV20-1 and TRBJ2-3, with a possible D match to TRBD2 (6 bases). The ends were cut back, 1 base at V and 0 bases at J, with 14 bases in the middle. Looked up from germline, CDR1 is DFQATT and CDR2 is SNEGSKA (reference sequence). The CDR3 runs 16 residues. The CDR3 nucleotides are TGCAGTGCTAGAGGGAGGGTACGCGGGAGCACAGATACGCAGTATTTT. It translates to CSARGRVRGSTDTQYF.

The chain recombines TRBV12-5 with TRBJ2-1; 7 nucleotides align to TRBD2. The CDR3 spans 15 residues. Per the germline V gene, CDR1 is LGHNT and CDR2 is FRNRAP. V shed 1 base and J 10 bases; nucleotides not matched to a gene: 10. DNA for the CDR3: TGTGCTAGTGGTTTGGGCGACTTAACTAGCGTCGAGCAGTTCTTC. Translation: CASGLGDLTSVEQFF. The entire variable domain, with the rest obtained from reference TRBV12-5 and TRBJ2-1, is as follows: DARVTQTPRHKVTEMGQEVTMRCQPILGHNTVFWYRQTMMQGLELLAYFRNRAPLDDSGMPKDRFSAEMPDATLATLKIQPSEPRDSAVYFCASGLGDLTSVEQFFGPGTRLTVL.

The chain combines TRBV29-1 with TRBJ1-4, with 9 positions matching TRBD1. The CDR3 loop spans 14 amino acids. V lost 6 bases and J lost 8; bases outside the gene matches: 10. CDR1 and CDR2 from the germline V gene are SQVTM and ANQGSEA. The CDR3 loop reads CSVETGGRREKLFF. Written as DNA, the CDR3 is TGCAGCGTCGAAACAGGGGGCAGGCGAGAAAAACTGTTTTTT.

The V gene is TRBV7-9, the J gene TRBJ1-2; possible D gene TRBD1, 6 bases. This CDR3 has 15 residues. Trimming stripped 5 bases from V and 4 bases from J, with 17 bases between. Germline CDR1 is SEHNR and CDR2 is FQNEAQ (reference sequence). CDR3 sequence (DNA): TGTGCCAGCAGCCCCTCCACCGACAGGTTCTATGGCTACACCTTC. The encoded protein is CASSPSTDRFYGYTF.

The DNA for the CDR3 is TGTGCCAGCAAGGGGCAACAGGGGCCCTATGGCTACACCTTC. It codes for CASKGQQGPYGYTF. J is TRBJ1-2 and V is TRBV25-1; 7 bases map to TRBD1. V was clipped by 7 bases and J by 4 bases; unmatched bases: 9. This CDR3 contains 14 residues. Germline assignment: CDR1 MGHDK and CDR2 SYGVNS.

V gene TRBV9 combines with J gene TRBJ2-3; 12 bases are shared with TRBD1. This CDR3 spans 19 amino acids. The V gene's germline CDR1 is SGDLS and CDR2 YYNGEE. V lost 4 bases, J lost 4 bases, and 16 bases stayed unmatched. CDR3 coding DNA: TGTGCCAGCAGCTCATCACCAAGGGGGGACAGGGGGCTCGCAGATACGCAGTATTTT. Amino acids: CASSSSPRGDRGLADTQYF.

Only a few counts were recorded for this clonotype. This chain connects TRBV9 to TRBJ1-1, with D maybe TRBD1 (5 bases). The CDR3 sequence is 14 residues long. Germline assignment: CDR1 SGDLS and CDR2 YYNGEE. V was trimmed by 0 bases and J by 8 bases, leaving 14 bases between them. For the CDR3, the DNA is TGTGCCAGCAGCGTAGGCGGAGGGGCCTCAGAAGCTTTCTTT. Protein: CASSVGGGASEAFF. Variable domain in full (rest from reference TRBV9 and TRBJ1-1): DSGVTQTPKHLITATGQRVTLRCSPRSGDLSVYWYQQSLDQGLQFLIQYYNGEERAKGNILERFSAQQFPDLHSELNLSSLELGDSALYFCASSVGGGASEAFFGQGTRLTVV.

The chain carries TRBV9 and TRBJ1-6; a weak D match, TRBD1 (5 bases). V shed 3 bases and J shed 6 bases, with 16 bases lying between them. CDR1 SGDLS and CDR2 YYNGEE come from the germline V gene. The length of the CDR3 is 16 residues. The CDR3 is CASSALVDISNSPLHF. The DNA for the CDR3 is TGTGCCAGCAGCGCGTTAGTGGACATAAGTAATTCACCCCTCCACTTT.

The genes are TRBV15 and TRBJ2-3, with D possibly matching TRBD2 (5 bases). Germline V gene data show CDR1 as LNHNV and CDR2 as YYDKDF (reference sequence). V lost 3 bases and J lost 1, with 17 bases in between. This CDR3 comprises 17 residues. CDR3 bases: TGTGCCACCAGCAGCGGTATCGCACCAGCGGGCACAGATACGCAGTATTTT. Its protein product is CATSSGIAPAGTDTQYF.

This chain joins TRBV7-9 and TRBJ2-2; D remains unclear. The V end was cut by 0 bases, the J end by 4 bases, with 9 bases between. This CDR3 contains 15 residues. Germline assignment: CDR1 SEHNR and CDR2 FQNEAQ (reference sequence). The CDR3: CASSLAGSGTGELFF. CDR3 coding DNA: TGTGCCAGCAGCTTAGCAGGGTCTGGCACCGGGGAGCTGTTTTTT.

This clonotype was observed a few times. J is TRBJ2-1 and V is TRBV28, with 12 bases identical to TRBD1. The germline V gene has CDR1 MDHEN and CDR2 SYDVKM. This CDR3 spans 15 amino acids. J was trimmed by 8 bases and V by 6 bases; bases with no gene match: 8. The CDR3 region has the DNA TGTGCCAGCAGCCTAGCGGGACAGGGGGCCGATGAGCAGTTCTTC. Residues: CASSLAGQGADEQFF. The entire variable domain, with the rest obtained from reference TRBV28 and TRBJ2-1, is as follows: DVKVTQSSRYLVKRTGEKVFLECVQDMDHENMFWYRQDPGLGLRLIYFSYDVKMKEKGDIPEGYSVSREKKERFSLILESASTNQTSMYLCASSLAGQGADEQFFGPGTRLTVL.

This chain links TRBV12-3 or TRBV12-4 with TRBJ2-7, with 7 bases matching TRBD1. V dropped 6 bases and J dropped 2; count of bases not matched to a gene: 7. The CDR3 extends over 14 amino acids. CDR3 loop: CASRGQKGPYEQYF. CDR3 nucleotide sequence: TGTGCCAGCAGGGGACAGAAGGGACCCTACGAGCAGTACTTC.

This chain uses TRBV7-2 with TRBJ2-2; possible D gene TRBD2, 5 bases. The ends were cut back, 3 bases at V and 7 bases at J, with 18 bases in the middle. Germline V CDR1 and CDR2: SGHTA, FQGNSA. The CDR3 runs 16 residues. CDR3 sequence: CASSFAATTEGGELFF. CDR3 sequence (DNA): TGTGCCAGCAGCTTTGCGGCCACCACAGAGGGCGGGGAGCTGTTTTTT.

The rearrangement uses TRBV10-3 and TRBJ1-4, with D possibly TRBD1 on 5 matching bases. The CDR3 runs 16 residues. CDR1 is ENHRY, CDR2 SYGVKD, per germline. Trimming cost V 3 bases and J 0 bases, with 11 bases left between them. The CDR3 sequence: CAISDPAGPTNEKLFF. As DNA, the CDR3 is TGTGCCATCAGTGACCCGGCAGGGCCAACTAATGAAAAACTGTTTTTT.

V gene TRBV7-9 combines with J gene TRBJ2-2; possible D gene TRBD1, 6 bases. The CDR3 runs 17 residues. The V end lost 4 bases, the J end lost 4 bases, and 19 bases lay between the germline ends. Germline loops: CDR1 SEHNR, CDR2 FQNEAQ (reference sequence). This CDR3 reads CASSSSQQGGVTGELFF. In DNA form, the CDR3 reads TGTGCCAGCAGCTCCAGCCAACAGGGTGGTGTCACCGGGGAGCTGTTTTTT.

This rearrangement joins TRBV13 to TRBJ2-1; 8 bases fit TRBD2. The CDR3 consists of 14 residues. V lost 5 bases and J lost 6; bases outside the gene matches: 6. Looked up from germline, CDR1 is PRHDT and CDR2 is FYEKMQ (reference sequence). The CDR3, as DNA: TGTGCCAGCAGCAAAGGACTAGCTTTCAATGAGCAGTTCTTC. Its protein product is CASSKGLAFNEQFF. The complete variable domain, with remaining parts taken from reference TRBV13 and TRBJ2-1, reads AAGVIQSPRHLIKEKRETATLKCYPIPRHDTVYWYQQGPGQDPQFLISFYEKMQSDKGSIPDRFSAQQFSDYHSELNMSSLELGDSALYFCASSKGLAFNEQFFGPGTRLTVL.

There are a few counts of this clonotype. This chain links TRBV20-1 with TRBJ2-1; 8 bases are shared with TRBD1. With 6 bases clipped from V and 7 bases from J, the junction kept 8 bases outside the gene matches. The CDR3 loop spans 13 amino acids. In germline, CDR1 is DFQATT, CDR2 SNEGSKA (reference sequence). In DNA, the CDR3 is TGCAGTGCCCGGACAGGGCCAGCGAATGAGCAGTTCTTC. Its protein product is CSARTGPANEQFF.